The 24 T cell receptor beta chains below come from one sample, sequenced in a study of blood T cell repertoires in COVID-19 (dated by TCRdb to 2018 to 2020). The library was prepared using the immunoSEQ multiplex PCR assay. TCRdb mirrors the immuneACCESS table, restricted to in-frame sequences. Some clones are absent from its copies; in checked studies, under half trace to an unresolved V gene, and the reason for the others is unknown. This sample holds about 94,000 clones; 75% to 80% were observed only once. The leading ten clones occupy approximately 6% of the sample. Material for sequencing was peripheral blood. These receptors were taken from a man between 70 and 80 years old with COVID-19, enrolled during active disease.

CDR3 nucleotide sequence: TGTGCCAGCAGTTCATTCATCGGACAGTCGAACACCGGGGAGCTGTTTTTT. Amino acid sequence: CASSSFIGQSNTGELFF. The J gene is TRBJ2-2, the V gene TRBV27; D possibly corresponds to TRBD1 (6 bases). The ends were cut back, 4 bases at V and 0 bases at J, with 15 bases in the middle. Germline CDR1 reads MNHEY; CDR2 reads SMNVEV (reference sequence). CDR3 size: 17 residues.

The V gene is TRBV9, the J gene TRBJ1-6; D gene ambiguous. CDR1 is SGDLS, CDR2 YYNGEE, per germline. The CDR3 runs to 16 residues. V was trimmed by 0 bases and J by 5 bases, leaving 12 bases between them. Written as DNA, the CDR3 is TGTGCCAGCAGCGTAGGACAAGGCCTTAATAATTCACCCCTCCACTTT. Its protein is CASSVGQGLNNSPLHF.

The CDR3 spells CASNPQSGVPYEQYF. The CDR3 DNA sequence: TGTGCCAGCAACCCCCAAAGCGGGGTCCCCTACGAGCAGTACTTC. V usage is TRBV28 and J usage is TRBJ2-7, with 7 bases lining up with TRBD2. V was clipped by 7 bases and J by 2 bases; unmatched bases: 11. The germline V gene has CDR1 MDHEN and CDR2 SYDVKM. The CDR3 has 15 residues.

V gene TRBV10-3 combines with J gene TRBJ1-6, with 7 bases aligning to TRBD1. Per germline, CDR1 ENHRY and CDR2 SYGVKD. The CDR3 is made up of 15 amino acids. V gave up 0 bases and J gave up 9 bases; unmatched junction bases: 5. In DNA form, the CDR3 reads TGTGCCATCAGTGAGTCGCGTCAGGGGGGTTCACCCCTCCACTTT. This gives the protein CAISESRQGGSPLHF.

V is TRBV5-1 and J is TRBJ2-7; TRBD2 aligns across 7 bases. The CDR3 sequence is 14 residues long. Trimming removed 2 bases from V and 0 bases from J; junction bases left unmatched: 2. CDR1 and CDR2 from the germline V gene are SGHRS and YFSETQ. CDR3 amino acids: CASSFGGSSYEQYF. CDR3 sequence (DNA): TGCGCCAGCAGCTTCGGGGGGAGCTCCTACGAGCAGTACTTC.

DNA for the CDR3: TGTGCCAGCAGCTTAAAGATCGGGACAGAACAAGAGACCCAGTACTTC. Translated, it gives CASSLKIGTEQETQYF. This chain uses TRBV11-3 with TRBJ2-5; 7 bases agree with TRBD1. This CDR3 region has 16 residues. V was pared by 2 bases and J by 2 bases, with 8 bases of the junction left unmatched. Germline CDR1 SGHNT, CDR2 YENEEA.

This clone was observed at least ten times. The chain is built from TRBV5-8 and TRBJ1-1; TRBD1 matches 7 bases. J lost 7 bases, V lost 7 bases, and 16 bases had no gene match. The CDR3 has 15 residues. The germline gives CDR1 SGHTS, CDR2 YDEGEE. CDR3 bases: TGTGCCAGCCTCGAACGGGACAGTCCGAAGGTTGAAGCTTTCTTT. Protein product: CASLERDSPKVEAFF.

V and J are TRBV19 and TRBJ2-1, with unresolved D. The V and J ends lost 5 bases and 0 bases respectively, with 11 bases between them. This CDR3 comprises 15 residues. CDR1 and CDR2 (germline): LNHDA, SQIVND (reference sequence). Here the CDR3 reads CASSDSIDSYNEQFF. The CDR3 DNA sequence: TGTGCCAGTAGTGATTCTATCGACTCCTACAATGAGCAGTTCTTC. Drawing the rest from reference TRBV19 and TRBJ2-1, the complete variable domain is DGGITQSPKYLFRKEGQNVTLSCEQNLNHDAMYWYRQDPGQGLRLIYYSQIVNDFQKGDIAEGYSVSREKKESFPLTVTSAQKNPTAFYLCASSDSIDSYNEQFFGPGTRLTVL.

The CDR3 region is CASSYGQELRGYGYTF. Here the CDR3 DNA reads TGTGCCAGCAGTTATGGACAGGAACTCCGTGGCTATGGCTACACCTTC. This chain uses TRBV6-2 or TRBV6-3 with TRBJ1-2; 7 bases are shared with TRBD1. Per the germline V gene, CDR1 is MNHEY and CDR2 is SVGEGT. The V gene end was trimmed by 3 bases and the J gene end by 4 bases; junction bases not matched to a gene: 11. The CDR3 runs to 16 residues.

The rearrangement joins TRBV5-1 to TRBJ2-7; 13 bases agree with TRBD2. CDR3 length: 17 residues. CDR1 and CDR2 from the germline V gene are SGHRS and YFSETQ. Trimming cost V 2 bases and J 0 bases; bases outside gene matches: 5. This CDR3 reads CASSFGLAGALSYEQYF. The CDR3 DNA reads TGCGCCAGCAGCTTTGGACTAGCGGGAGCCCTCTCCTACGAGCAGTACTTC.

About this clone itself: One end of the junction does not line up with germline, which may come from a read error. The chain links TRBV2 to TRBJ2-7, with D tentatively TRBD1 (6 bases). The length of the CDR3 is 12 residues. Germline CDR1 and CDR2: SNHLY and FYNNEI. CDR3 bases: TGTGCCAGCAGTGATTCAGGGGCCAGCCCTCTCTTC. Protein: CASSDSGASPLF.

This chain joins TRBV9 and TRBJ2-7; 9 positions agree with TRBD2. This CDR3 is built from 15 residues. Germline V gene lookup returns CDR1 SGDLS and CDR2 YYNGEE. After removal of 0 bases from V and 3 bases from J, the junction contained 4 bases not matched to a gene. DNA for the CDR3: TGTGCCAGCAGCGTAGCTAGCGGGACATACTACGAGCAGTACTTC. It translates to CASSVASGTYYEQYF.

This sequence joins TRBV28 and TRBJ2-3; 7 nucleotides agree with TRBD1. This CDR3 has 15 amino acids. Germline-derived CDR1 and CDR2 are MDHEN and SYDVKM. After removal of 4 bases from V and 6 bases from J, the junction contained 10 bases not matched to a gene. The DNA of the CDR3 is TGTGCCAGCAGTTCAACTCGAATCAGGGGGGATACGCAGTATTTT. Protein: CASSSTRIRGDTQYF.

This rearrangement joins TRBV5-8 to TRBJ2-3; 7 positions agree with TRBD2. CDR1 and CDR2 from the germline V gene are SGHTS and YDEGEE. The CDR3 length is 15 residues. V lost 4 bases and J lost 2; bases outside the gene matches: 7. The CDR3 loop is CASSILADPTDTQYF. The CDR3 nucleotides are TGTGCCAGCAGCATCCTAGCGGACCCCACAGATACGCAGTATTTT.

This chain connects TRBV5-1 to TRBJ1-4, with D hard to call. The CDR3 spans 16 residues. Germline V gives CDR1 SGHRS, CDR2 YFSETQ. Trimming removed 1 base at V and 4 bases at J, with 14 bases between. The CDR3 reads CASSLMGGSYNEKLFF. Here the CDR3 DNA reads TGCGCCAGCAGCTTGATGGGTGGGAGTTATAATGAAAAACTGTTTTTT.

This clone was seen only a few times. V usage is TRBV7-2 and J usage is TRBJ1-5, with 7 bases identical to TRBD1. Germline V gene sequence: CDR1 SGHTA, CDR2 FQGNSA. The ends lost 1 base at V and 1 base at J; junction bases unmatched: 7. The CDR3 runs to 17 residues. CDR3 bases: TGTGCCAGCAGCTTAGGACCTACGGGACAGAGCAATCAGCCCCAGCATTTT. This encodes CASSLGPTGQSNQPQHF. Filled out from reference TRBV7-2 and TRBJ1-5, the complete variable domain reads GAGVSQSPSNKVTEKGKDVELRCDPISGHTALYWYRQSLGQGLEFLIYFQGNSAPDKSGLPSDRFSAERTGGSVSTLTIQRTQQEDSAVYLCASSLGPTGQSNQPQHFGDGTRLSIL.

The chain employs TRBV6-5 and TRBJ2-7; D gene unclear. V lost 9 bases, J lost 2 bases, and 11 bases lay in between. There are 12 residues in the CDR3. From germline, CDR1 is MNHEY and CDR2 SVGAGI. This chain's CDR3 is CASTGSTYEQYF. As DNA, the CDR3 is TGTGCCAGTACCGGGTCTACCTACGAGCAGTACTTC.

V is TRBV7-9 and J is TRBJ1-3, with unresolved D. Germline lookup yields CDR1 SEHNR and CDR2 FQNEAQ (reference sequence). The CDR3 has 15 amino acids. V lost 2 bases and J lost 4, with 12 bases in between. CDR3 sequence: CASSLREGSGNTIYF. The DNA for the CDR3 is TGTGCCAGCAGCTTACGGGAGGGTTCGGGAAACACCATATATTTT. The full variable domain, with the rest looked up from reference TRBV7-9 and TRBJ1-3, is DTGVSQNPRHKITKRGQNVTFRCDPISEHNRLYWYRQTLGQGPEFLTYFQNEAQLEKSRLLSDRFSAERPKGSFSTLEIQRTEQGDSAMYLCASSLREGSGNTIYFGEGSWLTVV.

The CDR3: CATSPREVGTGDPYEQYF. The CDR3 region has the DNA TGTGCCACCAGCCCCCGAGAAGTGGGGACAGGAGATCCCTACGAGCAGTACTTC. V is TRBV24-1 and J is TRBJ2-7; TRBD1 agrees at 8 bases. Germline lookup yields CDR1 KGHDR and CDR2 SFDVKD. This CDR3 comprises 18 residues. V trimming: 7 bases; J trimming: 2 bases; junction bases outside the gene matches: 18.

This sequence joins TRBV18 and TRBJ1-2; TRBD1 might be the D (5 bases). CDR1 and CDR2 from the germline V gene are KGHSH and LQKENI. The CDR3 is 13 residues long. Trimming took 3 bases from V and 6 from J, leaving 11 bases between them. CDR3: CASSPGLTDGYTF. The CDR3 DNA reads TGTGCCAGCTCACCGGGATTGACAGATGGCTACACCTTC.

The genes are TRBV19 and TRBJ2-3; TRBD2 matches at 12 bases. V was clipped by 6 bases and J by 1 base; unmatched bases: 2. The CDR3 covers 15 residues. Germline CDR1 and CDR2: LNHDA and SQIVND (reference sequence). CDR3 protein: CASSWTSGGTDTQYF. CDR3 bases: TGTGCCAGTAGCTGGACTAGCGGGGGCACAGATACGCAGTATTTT.

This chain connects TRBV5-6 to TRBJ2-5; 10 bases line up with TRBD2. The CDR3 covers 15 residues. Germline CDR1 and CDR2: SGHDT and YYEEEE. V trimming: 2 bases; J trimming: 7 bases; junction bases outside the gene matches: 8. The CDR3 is CASSFFQLAGRTQYF. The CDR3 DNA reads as TGTGCCAGCAGCTTCTTCCAACTAGCGGGAAGGACCCAGTACTTC.

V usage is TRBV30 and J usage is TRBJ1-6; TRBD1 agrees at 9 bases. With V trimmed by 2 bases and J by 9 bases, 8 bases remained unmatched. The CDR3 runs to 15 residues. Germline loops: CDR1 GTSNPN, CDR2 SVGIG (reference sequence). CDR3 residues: CAWSPGTGLSSPLHF. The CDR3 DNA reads TGTGCCTGGAGTCCCGGGACAGGGCTGAGTTCACCCCTCCACTTT.

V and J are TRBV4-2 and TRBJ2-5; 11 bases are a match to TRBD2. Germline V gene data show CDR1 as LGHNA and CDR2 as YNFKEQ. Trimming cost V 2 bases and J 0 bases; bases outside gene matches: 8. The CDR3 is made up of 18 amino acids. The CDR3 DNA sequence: TGTGCCAGCAGCCAACCAAGTCGGACTAGCGGGTACCAAGAGACCCAGTACTTC. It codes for CASSQPSRTSGYQETQYF.